This T cell receptor (beta chain) stems from a study of cytomegalovirus exposure and HLA in healthy donors. Germline V gives CDR1 PRHDT, CDR2 FYEKMQ (reference sequence). V dropped 6 bases and J dropped 5 bases, with 19 bases sitting between them. The CDR3 runs 15 residues. The PCR made use of 60 Vbeta and 13 Jbeta primers. The assay was immunoSEQ multiplex PCR, and TCRdb's table has in-frame clones only and misses some. Of 180,000 or so clones in the sample, around 80% were seen once. With regard to this clone: Its antigen is unknown.

Points from the study as a whole: A list of 164 TCR beta chains associated with cytomegalovirus was given. Both high specificity and high sensitivity reportedly marked the classifier's diagnosis of cytomegalovirus status. Per a later analysis, 15,000 to 20,000 TCR beta sequences showed association with HLA alleles at 0.05 false discovery rate.

The V and J genes are TRBV13 and TRBJ2-5; D perhaps matches TRBD2 (5 bases). The sequence was obtained from a man between 18 and 35 years old in good health and CMV-seronegative. Sequencing was carried out using PBMCs. DNA of the CDR3: TGTGCCAGCAGGGAAAGTGGGCTAGCTGTGGAGACCCAGTACTTC. It yields the protein CASRESGLAVETQYF.